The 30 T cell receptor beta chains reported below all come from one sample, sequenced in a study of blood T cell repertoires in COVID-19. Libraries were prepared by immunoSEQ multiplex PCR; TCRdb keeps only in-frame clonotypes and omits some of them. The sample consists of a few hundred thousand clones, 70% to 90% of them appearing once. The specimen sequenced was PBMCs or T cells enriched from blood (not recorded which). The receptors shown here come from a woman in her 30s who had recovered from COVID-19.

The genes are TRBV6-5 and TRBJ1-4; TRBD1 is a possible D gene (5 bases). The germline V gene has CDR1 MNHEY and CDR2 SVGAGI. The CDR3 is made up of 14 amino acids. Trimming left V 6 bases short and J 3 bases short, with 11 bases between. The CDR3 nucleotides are TGTGCCAGCAGAAAAGGGACTGCTAATGAAAAACTGTTTTTT. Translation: CASRKGTANEKLFF.

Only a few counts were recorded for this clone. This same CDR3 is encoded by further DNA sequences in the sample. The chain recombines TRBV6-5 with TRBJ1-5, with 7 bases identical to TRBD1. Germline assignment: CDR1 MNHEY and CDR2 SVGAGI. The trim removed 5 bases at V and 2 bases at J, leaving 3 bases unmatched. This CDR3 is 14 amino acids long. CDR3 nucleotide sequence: TGTGCCAGCAGTCTCGGACAGGGCAATCAGCCCCAGCATTTT. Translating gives CASSLGQGNQPQHF.

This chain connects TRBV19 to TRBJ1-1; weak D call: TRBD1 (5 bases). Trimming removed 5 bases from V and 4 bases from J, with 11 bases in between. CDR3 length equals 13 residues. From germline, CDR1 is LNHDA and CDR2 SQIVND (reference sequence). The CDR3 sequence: CASSLGGGTEAFF. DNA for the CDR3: TGTGCCAGTAGTTTGGGGGGGGGCACTGAAGCTTTCTTT.

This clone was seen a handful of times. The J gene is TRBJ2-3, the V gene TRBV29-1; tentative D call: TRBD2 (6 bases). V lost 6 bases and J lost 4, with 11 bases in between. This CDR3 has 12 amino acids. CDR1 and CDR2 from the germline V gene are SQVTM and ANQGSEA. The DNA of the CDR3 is TGCAGCGTCGAATTAGCGGCAGATACGCAGTATTTT. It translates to CSVELAADTQYF.

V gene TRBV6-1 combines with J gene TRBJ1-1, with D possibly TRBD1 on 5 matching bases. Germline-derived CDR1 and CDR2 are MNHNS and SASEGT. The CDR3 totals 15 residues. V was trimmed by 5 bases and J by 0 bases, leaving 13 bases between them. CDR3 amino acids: CASSFRQNLNTEAFF. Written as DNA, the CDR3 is TGTGCCAGCAGTTTCCGACAGAACCTGAACACTGAAGCTTTCTTT.

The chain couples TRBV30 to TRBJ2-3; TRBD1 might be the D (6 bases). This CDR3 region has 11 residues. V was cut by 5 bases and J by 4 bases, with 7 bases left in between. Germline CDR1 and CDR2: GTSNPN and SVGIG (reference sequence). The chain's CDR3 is CAWAGADTQYF. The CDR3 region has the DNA TGTGCCTGGGCAGGGGCAGATACGCAGTATTTT.

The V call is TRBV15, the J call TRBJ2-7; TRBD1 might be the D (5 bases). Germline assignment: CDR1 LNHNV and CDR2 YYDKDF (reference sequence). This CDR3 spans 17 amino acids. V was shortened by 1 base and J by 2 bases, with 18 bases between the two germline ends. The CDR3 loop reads CATSRGVTAHRPYEQYF. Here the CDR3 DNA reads TGTGCCACCAGCAGAGGGGTGACAGCCCACCGTCCCTACGAGCAGTACTTC.

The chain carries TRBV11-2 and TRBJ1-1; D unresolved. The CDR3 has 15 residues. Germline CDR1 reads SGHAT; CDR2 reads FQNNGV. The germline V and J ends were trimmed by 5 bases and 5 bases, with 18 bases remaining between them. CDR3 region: CASSPSLNSGTEAFF. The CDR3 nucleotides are TGTGCCAGCAGCCCATCTCTGAACTCGGGGACTGAAGCTTTCTTT.

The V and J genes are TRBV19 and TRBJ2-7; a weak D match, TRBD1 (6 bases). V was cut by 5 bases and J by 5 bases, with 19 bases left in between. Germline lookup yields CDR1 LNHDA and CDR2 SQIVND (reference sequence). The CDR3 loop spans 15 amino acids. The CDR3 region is CASSASGTPPDEQYF. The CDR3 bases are TGTGCCAGTAGTGCCTCCGGGACACCCCCTGACGAGCAGTACTTC.

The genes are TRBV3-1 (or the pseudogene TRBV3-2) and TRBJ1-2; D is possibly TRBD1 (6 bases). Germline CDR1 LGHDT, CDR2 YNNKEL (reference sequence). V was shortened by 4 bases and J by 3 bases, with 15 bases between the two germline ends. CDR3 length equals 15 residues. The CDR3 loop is CASSRDTSGYYGYTF. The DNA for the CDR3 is TGTGCCAGCAGCCGGGACACCTCCGGCTACTATGGCTACACCTTC.

The CDR3 is CASKAGGRPDTQYF. The CDR3 DNA sequence: TGTGCCAGCAAAGCGGGGGGGCGCCCAGATACGCAGTATTTT. This chain joins TRBV2 and TRBJ2-3, with 10 nucleotides matching TRBD2. Per the germline V gene, CDR1 is SNHLY and CDR2 is FYNNEI. The CDR3 consists of 14 residues. V lost 7 bases to trimming and J lost 4 bases; unmatched junction nucleotides: 5.

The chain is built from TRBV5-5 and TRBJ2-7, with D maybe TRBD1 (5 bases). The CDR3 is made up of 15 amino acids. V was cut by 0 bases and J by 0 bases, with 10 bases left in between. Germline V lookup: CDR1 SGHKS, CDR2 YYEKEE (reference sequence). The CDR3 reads CASSLAGIHSYEQYF. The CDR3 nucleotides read TGTGCCAGCAGCTTGGCAGGGATCCACTCCTACGAGCAGTACTTC. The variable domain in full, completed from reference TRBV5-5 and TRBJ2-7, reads DAGVTQSPTHLIKTRGQQVTLRCSPISGHKSVSWYQQVLGQGPQFIFQYYEKEERGRGNFPDRFSARQFPNYSSELNVNALLLGDSALYLCASSLAGIHSYEQYFGPGTRLTVT.

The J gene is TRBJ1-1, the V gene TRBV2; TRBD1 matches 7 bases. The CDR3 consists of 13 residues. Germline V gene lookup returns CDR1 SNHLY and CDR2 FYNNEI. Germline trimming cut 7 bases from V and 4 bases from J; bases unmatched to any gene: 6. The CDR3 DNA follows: TGTGCCAGCACCCCCCCAGGGGGCACTGAAGCTTTCTTT. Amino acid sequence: CASTPPGGTEAFF.

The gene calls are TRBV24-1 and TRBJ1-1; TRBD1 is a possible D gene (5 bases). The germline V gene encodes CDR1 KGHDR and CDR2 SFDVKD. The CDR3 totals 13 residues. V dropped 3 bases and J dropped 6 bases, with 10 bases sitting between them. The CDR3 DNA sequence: TGTGCCACCAGTGATGGTCCGGGGGCTGAAGCTTTCTTT. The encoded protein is CATSDGPGAEAFF.

The CDR3, as DNA: TGCGCCAGCAGCGAAAACTTAGGGGGTAACATGAACACTGAAGCTTTCTTT. It yields the protein CASSENLGGNMNTEAFF. V and J are TRBV5-1 and TRBJ1-1; TRBD1 might be the D (6 bases). This CDR3 region has 17 residues. V gave up 4 bases and J gave up 0 bases, with 19 bases separating them. CDR1 and CDR2 (germline): SGHRS, YFSETQ.

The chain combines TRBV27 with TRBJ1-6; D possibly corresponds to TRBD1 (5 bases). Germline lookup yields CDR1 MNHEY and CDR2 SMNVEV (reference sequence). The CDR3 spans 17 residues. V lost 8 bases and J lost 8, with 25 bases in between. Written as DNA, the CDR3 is TGTGCCAGCGCGGGGGAAGGGGATTTGTCACGGTATTCACCCCTCCACTTT. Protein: CASAGEGDLSRYSPLHF.

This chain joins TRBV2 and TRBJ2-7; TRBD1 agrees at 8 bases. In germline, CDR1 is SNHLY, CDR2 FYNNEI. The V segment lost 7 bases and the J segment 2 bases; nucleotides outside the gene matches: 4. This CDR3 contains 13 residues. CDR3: CASKGTGPYEQYF. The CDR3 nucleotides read TGTGCCAGCAAGGGGACAGGCCCCTACGAGCAGTACTTC.

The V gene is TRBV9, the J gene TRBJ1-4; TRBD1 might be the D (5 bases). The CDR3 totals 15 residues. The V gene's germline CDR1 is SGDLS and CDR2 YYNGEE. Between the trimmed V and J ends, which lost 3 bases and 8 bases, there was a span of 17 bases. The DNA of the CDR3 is TGTGCCAGCAGCGAAAGAAGGGGATGGAAAGAAAAACTGTTTTTT. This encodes CASSERRGWKEKLFF.

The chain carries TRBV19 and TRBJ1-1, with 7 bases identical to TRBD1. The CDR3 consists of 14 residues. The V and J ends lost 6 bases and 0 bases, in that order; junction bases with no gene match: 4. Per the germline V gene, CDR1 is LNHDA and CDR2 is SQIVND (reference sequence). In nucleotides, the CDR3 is TGTGCCAGTAGGCAGGGGGGATTGAACACTGAAGCTTTCTTT. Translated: CASRQGGLNTEAFF.

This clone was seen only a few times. The chain's CDR3 is CASGSGVTGANVLTF. The CDR3 DNA sequence: TGTGCCAGCGGGTCCGGGGTTACTGGGGCCAACGTCCTGACTTTC. The chain couples TRBV2 to TRBJ2-6; TRBD2 might be the D (5 bases). Germline CDR1 reads SNHLY; CDR2 reads FYNNEI. This CDR3 comprises 15 residues. The V gene lost 8 bases and the J gene lost 2 bases, with 13 bases spanning the gap.

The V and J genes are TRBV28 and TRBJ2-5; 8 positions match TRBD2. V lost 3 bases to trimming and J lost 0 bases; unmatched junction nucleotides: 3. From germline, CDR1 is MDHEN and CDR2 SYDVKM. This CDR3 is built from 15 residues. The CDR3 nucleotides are TGTGCCAGCAGTTTCGGGGGGGGACACCAAGAGACCCAGTACTTC. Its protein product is CASSFGGGHQETQYF.

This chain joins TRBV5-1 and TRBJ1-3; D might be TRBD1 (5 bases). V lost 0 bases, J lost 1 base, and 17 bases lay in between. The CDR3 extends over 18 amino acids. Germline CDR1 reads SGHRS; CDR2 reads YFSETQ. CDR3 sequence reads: CASSLGSLARVSGNTIYF. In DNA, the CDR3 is TGCGCCAGCAGCTTGGGGTCCTTAGCCAGGGTATCTGGAAACACCATATATTTT.

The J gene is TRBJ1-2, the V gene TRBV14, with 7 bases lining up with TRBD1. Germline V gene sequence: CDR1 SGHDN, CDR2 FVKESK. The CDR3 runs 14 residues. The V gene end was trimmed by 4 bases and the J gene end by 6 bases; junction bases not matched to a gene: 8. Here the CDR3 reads CASSRSRQGDGYTF. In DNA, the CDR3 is TGTGCCAGCAGCCGATCGAGACAGGGAGATGGCTACACCTTC.

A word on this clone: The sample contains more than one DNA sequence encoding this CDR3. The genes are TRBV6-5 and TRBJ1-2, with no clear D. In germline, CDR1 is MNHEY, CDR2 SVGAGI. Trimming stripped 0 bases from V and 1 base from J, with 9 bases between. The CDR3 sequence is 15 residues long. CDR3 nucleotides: TGTGCCAGCAGTTACTCCGGGGAGGGTAACTATGGCTACACCTTC. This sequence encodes CASSYSGEGNYGYTF.

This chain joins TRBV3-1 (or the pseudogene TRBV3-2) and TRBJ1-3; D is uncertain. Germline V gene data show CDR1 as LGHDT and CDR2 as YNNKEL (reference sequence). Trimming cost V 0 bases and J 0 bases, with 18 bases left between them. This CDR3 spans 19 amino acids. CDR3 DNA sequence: TGTGCCAGCAGCCAAGAGTGGCCCACCGGCGGATACTCTGGAAACACCATATATTTT. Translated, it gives CASSQEWPTGGYSGNTIYF.

The CDR3 nucleotides read TGTGCCAGCAGTTTGGGGGGGGTGTCTGGCTACACCTTC. It yields the protein CASSLGGVSGYTF. V gene TRBV28 combines with J gene TRBJ1-2; D is possibly TRBD1 (5 bases). This CDR3 is 13 amino acids long. Germline-derived CDR1 and CDR2 are MDHEN and SYDVKM. Trimming took 3 bases from V and 7 from J, leaving 12 bases between them.

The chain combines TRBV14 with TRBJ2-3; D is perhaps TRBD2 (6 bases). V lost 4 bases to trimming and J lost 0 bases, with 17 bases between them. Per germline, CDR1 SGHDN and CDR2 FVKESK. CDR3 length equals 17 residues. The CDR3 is CASSRGGGTPSTDTQYF. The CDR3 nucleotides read TGTGCCAGCAGCCGGGGTGGGGGGACCCCTAGCACAGATACGCAGTATTTT.

CDR3 DNA: TGTGCCAGCAGTTTCTCCCTAGCGGGGGAACAGTATTTT. It codes for CASSFSLAGEQYF. V gene TRBV6-5 combines with J gene TRBJ2-3; 10 nucleotides line up with TRBD2. J lost 12 bases, V lost 4 bases, and 7 bases had no gene match. The CDR3 totals 13 residues. Per germline, CDR1 MNHEY and CDR2 SVGAGI.

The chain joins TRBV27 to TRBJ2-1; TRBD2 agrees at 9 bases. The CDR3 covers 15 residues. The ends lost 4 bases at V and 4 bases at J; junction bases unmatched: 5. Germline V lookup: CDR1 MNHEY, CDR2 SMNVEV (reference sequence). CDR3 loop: CASSSGLARYNEQFF. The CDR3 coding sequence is TGTGCCAGCAGTTCCGGACTAGCGCGATACAATGAGCAGTTCTTC.

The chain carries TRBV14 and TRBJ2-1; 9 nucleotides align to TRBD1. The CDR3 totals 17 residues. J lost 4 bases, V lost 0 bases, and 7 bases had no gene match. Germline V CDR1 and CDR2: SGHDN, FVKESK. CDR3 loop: CASSQEGRGTGYNEQFF. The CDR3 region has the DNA TGTGCCAGCAGCCAAGAGGGGAGGGGGACAGGGTACAATGAGCAGTTCTTC.